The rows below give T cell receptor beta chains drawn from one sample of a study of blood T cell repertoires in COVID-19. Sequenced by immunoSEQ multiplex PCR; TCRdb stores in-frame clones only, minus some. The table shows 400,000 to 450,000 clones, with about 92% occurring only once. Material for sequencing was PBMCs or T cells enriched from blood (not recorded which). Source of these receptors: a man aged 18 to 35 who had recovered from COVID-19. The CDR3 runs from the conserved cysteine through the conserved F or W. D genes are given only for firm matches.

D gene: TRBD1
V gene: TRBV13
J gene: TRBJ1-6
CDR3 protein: CASSTGDRNSPLHF

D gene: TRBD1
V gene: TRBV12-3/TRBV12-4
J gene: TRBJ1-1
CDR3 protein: CASRSRTGVRAFF

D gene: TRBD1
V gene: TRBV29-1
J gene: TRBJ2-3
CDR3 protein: CSVRRDREDGDTQYF

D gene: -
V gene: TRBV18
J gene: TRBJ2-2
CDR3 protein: CASSPPGRGGELFF

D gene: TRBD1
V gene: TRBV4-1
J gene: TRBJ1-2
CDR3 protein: CASSQQGAWGYTF

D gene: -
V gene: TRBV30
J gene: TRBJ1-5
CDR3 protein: CAWSLQENQPQHF

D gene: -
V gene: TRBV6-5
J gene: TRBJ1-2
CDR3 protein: CASSYAGRHGGYTF

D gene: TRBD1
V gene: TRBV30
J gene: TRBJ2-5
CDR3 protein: CAWSKGGAGTQYF

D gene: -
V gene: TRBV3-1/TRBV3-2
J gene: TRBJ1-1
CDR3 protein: CASSPQWGGGEAFF

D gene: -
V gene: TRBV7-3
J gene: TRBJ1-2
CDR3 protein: CASSSDIKPVNGYTF

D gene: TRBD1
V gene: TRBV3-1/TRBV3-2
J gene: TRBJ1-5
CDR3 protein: CASSQDGAGGLPQHF

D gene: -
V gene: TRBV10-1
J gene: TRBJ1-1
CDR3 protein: CASSERGLGTEAFF

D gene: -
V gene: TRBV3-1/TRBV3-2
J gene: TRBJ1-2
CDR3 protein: CASSPGLGDYGYTF

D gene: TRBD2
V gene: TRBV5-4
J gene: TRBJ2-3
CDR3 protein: CASRGRGPDTQYF

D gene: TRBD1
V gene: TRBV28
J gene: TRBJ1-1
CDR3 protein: CASSGQVTTEAFF

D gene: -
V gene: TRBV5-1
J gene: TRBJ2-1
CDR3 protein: CASSLEDPRAYNEQFF

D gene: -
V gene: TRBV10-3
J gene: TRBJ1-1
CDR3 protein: CAIRSLNTEAFF

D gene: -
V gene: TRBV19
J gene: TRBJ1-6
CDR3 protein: CASSLGAYNSPLHF

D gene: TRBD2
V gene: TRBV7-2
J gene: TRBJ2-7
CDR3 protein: CASRDGTSLWGEQYF

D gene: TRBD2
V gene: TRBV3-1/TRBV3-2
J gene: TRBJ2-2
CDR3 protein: CASSHAYSGVGTGELFF

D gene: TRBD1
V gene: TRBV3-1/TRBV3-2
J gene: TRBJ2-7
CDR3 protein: CASSLRTGGSEQYF

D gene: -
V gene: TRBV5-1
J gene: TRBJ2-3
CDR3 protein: CASTQSTDTQYF

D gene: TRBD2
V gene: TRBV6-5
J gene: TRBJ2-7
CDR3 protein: CASSYRREGPYEQYF

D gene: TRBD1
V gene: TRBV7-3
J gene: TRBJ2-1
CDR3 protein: CASSAGQVGGEQFF

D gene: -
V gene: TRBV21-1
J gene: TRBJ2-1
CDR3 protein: CASSSTSLAGVYNEQFF

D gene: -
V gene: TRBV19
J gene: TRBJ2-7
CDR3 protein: CASSSVPYEQYF

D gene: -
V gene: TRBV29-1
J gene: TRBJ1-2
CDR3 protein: CSVEDPRGNYGYTF

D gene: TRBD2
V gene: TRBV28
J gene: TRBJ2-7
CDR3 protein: CASSFTSGSLDQYF

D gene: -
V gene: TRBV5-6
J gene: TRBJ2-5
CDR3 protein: CASSGRDETQYF

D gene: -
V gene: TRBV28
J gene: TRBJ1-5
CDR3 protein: CASSFPSGQSNQPQHF

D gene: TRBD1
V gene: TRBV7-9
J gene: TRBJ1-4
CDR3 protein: CASSLDRGHEKLFF

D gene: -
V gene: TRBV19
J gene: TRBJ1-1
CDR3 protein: CASSIAGSMNTEAFF

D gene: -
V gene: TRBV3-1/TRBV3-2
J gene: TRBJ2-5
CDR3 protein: CASSQAGETQYF

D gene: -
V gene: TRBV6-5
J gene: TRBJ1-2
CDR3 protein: CASSLEGFYGYTF

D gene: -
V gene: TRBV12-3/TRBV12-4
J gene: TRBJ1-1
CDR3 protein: CASSLGGGAFF

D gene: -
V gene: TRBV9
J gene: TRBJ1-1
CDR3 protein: CASSVGANTEAFF

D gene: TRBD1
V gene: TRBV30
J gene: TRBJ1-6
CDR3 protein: CAWRGQMGNSPLHF

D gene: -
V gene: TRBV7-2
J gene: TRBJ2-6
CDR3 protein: CASSVRGGGANVLTF